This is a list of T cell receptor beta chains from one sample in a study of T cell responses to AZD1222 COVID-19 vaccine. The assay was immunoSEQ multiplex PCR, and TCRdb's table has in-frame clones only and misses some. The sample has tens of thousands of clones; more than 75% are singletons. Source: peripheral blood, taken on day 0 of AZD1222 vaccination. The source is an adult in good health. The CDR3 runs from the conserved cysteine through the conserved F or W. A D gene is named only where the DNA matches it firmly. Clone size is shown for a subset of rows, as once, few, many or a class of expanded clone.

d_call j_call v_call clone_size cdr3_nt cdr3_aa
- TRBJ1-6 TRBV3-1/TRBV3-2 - TGTGCCAGCAGCCAAGACAGGGAACATTCACCCCTCCACTTT CASSQDREHSPLHF
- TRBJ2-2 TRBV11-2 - TGTGCCAGCAGCTTAGTGGGTCTAGTAATCGGGGAGCTGTTTTTT CASSLVGLVIGELFF
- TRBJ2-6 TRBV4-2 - TGTGCCAGCAGCCAGGCGGGCGGGGCCAACGTCCTGACTTTC CASSQAGGANVLTF
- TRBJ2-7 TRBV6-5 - TGTGCCAGCAGACCCCGAGGGCAGGGCTACGAGCAGTACTTC CASRPRGQGYEQYF
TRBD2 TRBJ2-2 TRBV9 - TGTGCCAGCAGCCTGGGACTAGCGGGGGTTCCGGGGACCGGGGAGCTGTTTTTT CASSLGLAGVPGTGELFF
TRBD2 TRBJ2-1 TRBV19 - TGTGCCAGTAGTATAAAAATAAGCGGGGGCCACAATGAGCAGTTCTTC CASSIKISGGHNEQFF
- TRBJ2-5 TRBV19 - TGTGCCAGTACTGGGAGATCGAACCAAGAGACCCAGTACTTC CASTGRSNQETQYF
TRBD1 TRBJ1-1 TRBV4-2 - TGTGCCAGCAGCCAAGACAGGGGGACTGAAGCTTTCTTT CASSQDRGTEAFF
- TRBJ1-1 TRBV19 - TGTGCCAGTAGTATTAGGTCGACAGGAACCAACATGAACACTGAAGCTTTCTTT CASSIRSTGTNMNTEAFF
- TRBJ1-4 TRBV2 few TGTGCCAGCAGACCCCTCGGGGTCGGTGAAAAACTGTTTTTT CASRPLGVGEKLFF
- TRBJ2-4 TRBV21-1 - TGTGCCAGCAGCCAATACTCCGGGAGGGCCAAAAACATTCAGTACTTC CASSQYSGRAKNIQYF
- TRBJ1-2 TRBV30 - TGTGCCTGCAACGAAGATAGGGTGTCCGGCTACACCTTC CACNEDRVSGYTF
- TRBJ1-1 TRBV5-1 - TGCGCCAGCAGCTTGGAGCACATGGGCACTGAAGCTTTCTTT CASSLEHMGTEAFF
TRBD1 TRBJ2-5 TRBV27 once TGTGCCAGCAGTTCGGGACAGGGTAGGGAGACCCAGTACTTC CASSSGQGRETQYF
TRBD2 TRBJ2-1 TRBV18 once TGTGCCAGCTCACCACAAAGCGGGGGTTCCTACAATGAGCAGTTCTTC CASSPQSGGSYNEQFF
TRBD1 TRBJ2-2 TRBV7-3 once TGTGCCAGCAGCTGGACAGGGACCGGGGAGCTGTTTTTT CASSWTGTGELFF
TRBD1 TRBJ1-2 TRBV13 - TGTGCCAGCAGCCCTTACGGGACAGGGGGCGGTGGCTACACCTTC CASSPYGTGGGGYTF
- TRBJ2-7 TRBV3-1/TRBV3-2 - TGTGCCAGCAGCCAACTAACTACTAGTATTTACGAGCAGTACTTC CASSQLTTSIYEQYF
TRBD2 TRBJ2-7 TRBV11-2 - TGTGCCAGCAGCTTAAGCGGGAGCGGATTCAACGAGCAGTACTTC CASSLSGSGFNEQYF
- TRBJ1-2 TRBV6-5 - TGTGCCAGCAGTTACTCGACCCCAGGGCAGGCCTATGGCTACACCTTC CASSYSTPGQAYGYTF
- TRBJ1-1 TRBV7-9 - TGTGCCAGCAGCTTAGCGGCGGGTCACACTGAAGCTTTCTTT CASSLAAGHTEAFF
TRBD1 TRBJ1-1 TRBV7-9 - TGTGCCAGCAGCCCAGACAGGGTCGGAACCCTTGAAGCTTTCTTT CASSPDRVGTLEAFF
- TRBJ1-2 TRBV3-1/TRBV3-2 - TGTGCCAGCAGCCAAGGGGGTGGACGCGCATATGGCTACACCTTC CASSQGGGRAYGYTF
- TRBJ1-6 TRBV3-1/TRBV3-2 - TGTGCCAGCAGCCGGAGGGGCTTAAATTCACCCCTCCACTTT CASSRRGLNSPLHF
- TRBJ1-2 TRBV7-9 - TGTGCCAGCAGGACACTCACAGGGAACTATGGCTACACCTTC CASRTLTGNYGYTF
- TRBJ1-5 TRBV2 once TGTGCCAGCAGTGAAAGGGTGACTAGCAATCAGCCCCAGCATTTT CASSERVTSNQPQHF
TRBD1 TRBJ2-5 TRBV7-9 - TGTGCCAGCAGCGCATCAACAGGGGGCCAAGAGACCCAGTACTTC CASSASTGGQETQYF
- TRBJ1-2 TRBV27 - TGTGCCAGCAGTTTACGGGGGGCAGTACGTCTTCACTATGGCTACACCTTC CASSLRGAVRLHYGYTF
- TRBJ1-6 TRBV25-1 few TGTGCCAGCAGTGAATATCCCTTAGGGGCTTATAATTCACCCCTCCACTTT CASSEYPLGAYNSPLHF
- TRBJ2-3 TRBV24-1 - TGTGCCACCCTACCAATAAAACCCCAGTATTTT CATLPIKPQYF
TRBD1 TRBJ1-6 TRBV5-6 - TGTGCCAGCAGACCGGGACAGGGTGTTTTCAATTCACCCCTCCACTTT CASRPGQGVFNSPLHF
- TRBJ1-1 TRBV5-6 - TGTGCCAGCAGCTTGACAGGGAGTGGCCGGAACACTGAAGCTTTCTTT CASSLTGSGRNTEAFF
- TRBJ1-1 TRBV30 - TGTGCCTGGAGTTCGGGGTTTACTGAAGCTTTCTTT CAWSSGFTEAFF